This T cell receptor beta chain appears in the sequencing data of a study of control samples from healthy donors and cancer patients. Here immunoSEQ multiplex PCR was the method, and the copy in TCRdb shows in-frame clones only, minus some. This sample yields around 72,000 clones, of which roughly 80% are seen a single time; more than 13% belongs to the top ten. This CDR3 has 17 amino acids. Trimming removed 6 bases at V and 2 bases at J, with 20 bases between. The germline V gene has CDR1 KGHSH and CDR2 LQKENI. This clonotype was obtained from a man aged 50-59 years in good health. Sequencing was carried out using blood. The chain has TRBV18 and TRBJ1-5; D is ambiguous. The CDR3 nucleotides read TGTGCCAGCTCCCAGGAATGGGCCGGGGTAGGCAATCAGCCCCAGCATTTT. The encoded protein is CASSQEWAGVGNQPQHF.